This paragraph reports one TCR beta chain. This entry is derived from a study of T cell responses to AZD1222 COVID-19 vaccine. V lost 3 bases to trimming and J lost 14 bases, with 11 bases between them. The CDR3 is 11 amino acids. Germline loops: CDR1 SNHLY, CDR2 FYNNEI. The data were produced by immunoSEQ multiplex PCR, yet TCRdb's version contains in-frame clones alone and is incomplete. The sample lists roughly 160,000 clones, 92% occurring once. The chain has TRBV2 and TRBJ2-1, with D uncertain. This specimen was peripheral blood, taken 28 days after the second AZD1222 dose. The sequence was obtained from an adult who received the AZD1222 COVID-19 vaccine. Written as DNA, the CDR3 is TGTGCCAGCAGTGAGTCGACGTGGGAGTTCTTC. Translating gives CASSESTWEFF.